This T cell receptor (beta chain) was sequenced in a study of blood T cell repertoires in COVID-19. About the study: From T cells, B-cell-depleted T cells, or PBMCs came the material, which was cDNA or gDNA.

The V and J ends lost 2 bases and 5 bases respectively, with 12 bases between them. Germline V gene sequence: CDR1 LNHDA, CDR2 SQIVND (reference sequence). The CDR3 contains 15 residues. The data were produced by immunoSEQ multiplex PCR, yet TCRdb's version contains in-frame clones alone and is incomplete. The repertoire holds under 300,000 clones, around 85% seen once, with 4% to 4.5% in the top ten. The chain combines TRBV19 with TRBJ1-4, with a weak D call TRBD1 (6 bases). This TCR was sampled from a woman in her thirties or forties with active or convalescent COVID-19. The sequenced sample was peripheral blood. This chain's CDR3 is CASSIQQGGNEKLFF. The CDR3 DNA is TGTGCCAGTAGTATACAACAGGGAGGGAATGAAAAACTGTTTTTT.